These 2 T cell receptor beta chains came from one sample sequenced in a study of cytomegalovirus exposure and HLA in healthy donors. The primer mix had 60 Vbeta and 13 Jbeta primers. Method: immunoSEQ multiplex PCR; TCRdb's copy keeps in-frame clones and lacks some. The sample has some 240,000 clones; approximately 82% are singletons. The sample taken for sequencing was PBMCs. Receptors were obtained from a male donor in good health and CMV-seronegative.

V gene TRBV7-9 combines with J gene TRBJ2-5; D remains ambiguous. Germline-derived CDR1 and CDR2 are SEHNR and FQNEAQ (reference sequence). This CDR3 contains 13 residues. Trimming removed 5 bases from V and 3 bases from J, with 10 bases in between. For the CDR3, the DNA is TGTGCCAGCAGCCCACTATGGGAAGAGACCCAGTACTTC. This sequence encodes CASSPLWEETQYF.

This clone was seen a few times. The chain has TRBV5-5 and TRBJ1-1; maybe TRBD1 (6 bases). The CDR3 consists of 14 residues. V lost 10 bases to trimming and J lost 0 bases, with 16 bases between them. Germline V gene sequence: CDR1 SGHKS, CDR2 YYEKEE (reference sequence). The CDR3, as DNA: TGTGCCTGGGGCCGGGACACGATGAACACTGAAGCTTTCTTT. Translating gives CAWGRDTMNTEAFF.